This TCR beta chain appears in the sequencing data of a study of naive and memory T cell subsets. The SP2 primer and nested alpha and beta constant region primers amplified ligated cDNA in four rounds. Alpha and beta constant region primers primed reverse transcription for blood and skin samples. TCRdb ran MiXCR on the UMI-ligation and nested PCR reads and lists one entry per CDR3 protein. Here the sample spans some 26,000 distinct CDR3 sequences, 5.2% being singletons. In its sample, this clonotype was seen many times. The antigen is unknown. V lost 4 bases and J lost 2; bases outside the gene matches: 3. Germline CDR1 LGHNA, CDR2 YSLEER. CDR3 size: 15 residues. An oligonucleotide containing a UMI was ligated to the 3' end of TCR cDNA. Adult healthy volunteers gave 2.5 ml peripheral blood for whole-blood RNA. General observations from the study: This RNA-based method may be sensitive to activation-related transcript changes.

Material for sequencing was blood. The origin of this receptor is an adult in good health. The chain links TRBV4-3 to TRBJ2-1, with 9 nucleotides matching TRBD1. As DNA, the CDR3 is TGCGCCAGCAGCCTTGGGACAGGGCCCTACAATGAGCAGTTCTTC. As protein: CASSLGTGPYNEQFF.